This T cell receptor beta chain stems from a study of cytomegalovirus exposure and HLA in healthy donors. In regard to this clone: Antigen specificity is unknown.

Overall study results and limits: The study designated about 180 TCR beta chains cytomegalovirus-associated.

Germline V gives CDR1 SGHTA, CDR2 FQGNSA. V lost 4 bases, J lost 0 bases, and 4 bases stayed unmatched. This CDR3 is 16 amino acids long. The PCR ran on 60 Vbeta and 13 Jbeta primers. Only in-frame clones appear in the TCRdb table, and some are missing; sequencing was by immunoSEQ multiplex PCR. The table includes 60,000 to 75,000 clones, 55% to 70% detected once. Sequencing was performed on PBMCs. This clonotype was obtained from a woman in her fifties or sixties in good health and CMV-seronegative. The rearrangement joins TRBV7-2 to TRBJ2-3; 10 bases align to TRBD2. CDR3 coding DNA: TGTGCCAGCAGCTGGAGCGGGGGGGCTAGCACAGATACGCAGTATTTT. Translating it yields CASSWSGGASTDTQYF.